This TCR beta chain was sequenced during a study of OX40 agonist ivuxolimab in advanced cancers. The CDR3 contains 15 residues. The germline V gene has CDR1 MDHEN and CDR2 SYDVKM. V was cut by 8 bases and J by 4 bases, with 21 bases left in between. Sequencing used immunoSEQ multiplex PCR; TCRdb keeps in-frame clones, though not all of them. The sample yields about 99,000 clones, around nine tenths seen once. This rearrangement joins TRBV28 to TRBJ2-7; D is unclear. The TCR was taken from an adult with an advanced solid tumor such as melanoma, head and neck, liver or kidney cancer. The sample consisted of CD4+ or CD8+ T cells sorted from blood, taken in a trial of the OX40 agonist ivuxolimab. The CDR3 spells CASPPRSGILYEQYF. CDR3 sequence (DNA): TGTGCCAGCCCGCCCCGATCGGGTATTCTTTACGAGCAGTACTTC.